Sequencing of this TCR beta chain was carried out in a study of blood T cell repertoires in COVID-19. In regard to this clone: Relative to the germline gene, one junction end is altered; a read error may explain this.

Original processing methods: Counts of nucleated cells, estimated from reference gene primer amplification, were obtained. Libraries were prepared by immunoSEQ multiplex PCR; TCRdb keeps only in-frame clonotypes and omits some of them. V, J and clone size derive from that table, while D and trimming were established from the DNA sequence. The top ten hold 6.5% to 10% of the sample, which has about 110,000 clones, around nine tenths seen once. Germline V CDR1 and CDR2: LGHNA, YNFKEQ. This CDR3 has 17 residues. Source material: peripheral blood. This chain links TRBV4-2 with TRBJ1-4; 10 nucleotides line up with TRBD1. The origin of this receptor is a woman aged 70 to 79 who had recovered from COVID-19. The CDR3 DNA reads as TGTGCCAGCAGCGACAGGGGGCAGGGGGGACCTAAGGAAAAACTGTTTTTT. Its translation is CASSDRGQGGPKEKLFF.